This TCR beta chain was captured by sequencing in a study of early T cells in non-severe SARS-CoV-2 infection. Notes on the study in general: A preference for anti-spike CD8 responses marked VDJdb matching, which missed private and CD4 specificities.

This clonotype has ten or more counts. Its antigen remains unidentified. Via MiXCR, TCRdb re-called the 5' RACE reads, giving one row per CDR3 protein. Among tens of thousands of distinct CDR3 sequences listed, about 5% were seen once. This CDR3 has 14 residues. The junction had 4 bases not matched to a gene; V was cut back by 5 bases and J by 1 base. Germline CDR1 SGHAT, CDR2 FQNNGV. The TCR was taken from an adult who was a healthcare worker with PCR-confirmed SARS-CoV-2 infection or an uninfected control (not recorded which). Sequenced material: whole blood. V is TRBV11-2 and J is TRBJ2-5; 7 nucleotides agree with TRBD1. CDR3 in DNA: TGTGCCAGCAGCACCGGGACAGCCCAAGAGACCCAGTACTTC. It yields the protein CASSTGTAQETQYF. The complete variable domain, with remaining parts taken from reference TRBV11-2 and TRBJ2-5, reads EAGVAQSPRYKIIEKRQSVAFWCNPISGHATLYWYQQILGQGPKLLIQFQNNGVVDDSQLPKDRFSAERLKGVDSTLKIQPAKLEDSAVYLCASSTGTAQETQYFGPGTRLLVL.